The entry that follows covers one TCR beta chain sequence. Its antigen is still unknown. No much larger clone is present one base from it, and per-base qualities are unavailable. Collaborating institutions collected whole blood in K2EDTA tubes following their own protocols. For TCRbeta analysis, collaborator samples were shipped as frozen whole blood, as isolated PBMCs, or as DNA extracted from either sample type. The CDR3 spans 17 residues, from the cysteine through the phenylalanine. Only the CDR3 DNA stays, 51 bases, in frame from base 1. Trimmed from V: 4 bases; trimmed from J: 0 bases; junction bases lacking a gene match: 3. CDR1 and CDR2, per the germline V gene, are SGHAT and FQNNGV. The immunoSEQ Assay, a bias-controlled multiplex PCR, was used to amplify TCRbeta CDR3 regions from genomic DNA. The paper's data handling went like this. The number of nucleated cells in each sample was estimated from the amplification of reference gene primers within the assay. Sequence reads were collapsed and filtered to measure the absolute abundance of every unique TCRbeta CDR3 rearrangement. For each sample, productive Simpson clonality was calculated by taking the square root of Simpson's diversity index across productive rearrangements. In TCRdb, the immuneACCESS table is reduced to in-frame sequences with V and J assigned. These tables do not hold every clone; where another copy was compared, an unresolved V gene accounts for under half, and the others remain unexplained. The DNA gave D and trimming, while V, J and clone size come from that table. The sample table contains some 77,000 clones; only one count was recorded for around 91% of them. Together, the top ten hold roughly 4.5% of the sample.

The data are from a study of blood T cell repertoires in COVID-19 (TCRdb year 2020). For context, the study as a whole: Samples covering the acute and convalescent phases of COVID-19 were provided by collaborators in the United States, Italy and Spain. Nearly every sample came with metadata listing a de-identified subject ID, COVID-19 status, age in years and sex. The material from the prospective study consisted of cDNA or gDNA derived from T cells, B-cell-depleted T cells, or PBMCs. The dataset comprised deeply sampled blood TCRbeta repertoires from subjects exposed to, actively infected with, or recovered from COVID-19. A freely available public database, intended as a resource for researchers studying the immune response to SARS-CoV-2, is where the repertoires were released. Samples came from the ongoing ImmuneRACE study (first 160 participants) plus 1,254 subjects from 6 global collaborators. Where HLA class I and class II types were available, the types were taken from metadata supplied by the sample provider, not from assay-based typing.

The investigation overall reported the following: How much clinical and demographic metadata was included differed by source and by participant, and the metadata was provided uncurated.

The receptor comes from a woman older than 75 with active or convalescent COVID-19. The sample taken for sequencing was peripheral blood. Recombination linked TRBV11-2 to TRBJ2-1; TRBD2 lines up with 13 middle nucleotides. The DNA sequence is as follows: TGTGCCAGCAGCTGGGGACTAGCGGGGAGCTCCTACAATGAGCAGTTCTTC. Its protein product is CASSWGLAGSSYNEQFF.